This is a list of T cell receptor beta chains from one sample in a study of blood T cell repertoires in COVID-19. Clones were read by immunoSEQ multiplex PCR, and TCRdb kept only the in-frame ones, dropping some. Here the sample spans roughly 700,000 clones, approximately 90% being singletons. Sequencing input: peripheral blood. The receptors derive from a woman aged 18-35 years with acute or convalescent COVID-19. Both conserved end residues are part of each CDR3. D genes are given only for firm matches. For some rows the clone size is stated as once, few or many, or as a class when expanded; others skip it.

V gene	D gene	clone size	J gene	CDR3 DNA	CDR3 protein
TRBV29-1	-	-	TRBJ2-1	TGCAGCGTTGGGACTTCTTGGGGGGTGAATGAGCAGTTCTTC	CSVGTSWGVNEQFF
TRBV19	-	-	TRBJ2-7	TGTGCCAGTAGTTCGAGAGACAGTCAATACGAGCAGTACTTC	CASSSRDSQYEQYF
TRBV5-4	TRBD1	once	TRBJ1-2	TGTGCCAGCAGCTTGGTGGGGACAGGGGAGTGGAACTATGGCTACACCTTC	CASSLVGTGEWNYGYTF
TRBV28	-	-	TRBJ2-4	TGTGCCAGCAGTGTGGGGCCCGGGGGCATTCAGTACTTC	CASSVGPGGIQYF
TRBV2	-	-	TRBJ1-2	TGTGCCAGCAGATCGACAGGCGCTGGCTTTGGCTACACCTTC	CASRSTGAGFGYTF
TRBV2	-	-	TRBJ2-2	TGTGCCAGCAAAGGCGTTTCGGGCACCGGGGAGCTGTTTTTT	CASKGVSGTGELFF
TRBV12-5	-	once	TRBJ1-4	TGTGCTAGTGGTCCCACCCCAACAGGGGAAAAACTGTTTTTT	CASGPTPTGEKLFF
TRBV4-1	-	-	TRBJ1-2	TGCGCCAGCAGCCAAGATCATGTGTTAGCCCTAGATGGCTACACCTTC	CASSQDHVLALDGYTF
TRBV5-1	TRBD1	-	TRBJ1-1	TGCGCCAGCAGCCCCGACCACAGGGGTTTGACTGAAGCTTTCTTT	CASSPDHRGLTEAFF
TRBV6-5	-	-	TRBJ2-7	TGTGCCAGCAGGACCTTTGGCGGAAGCTCCTACGAGCAGTACTTC	CASRTFGGSSYEQYF
TRBV10-3	TRBD2	-	TRBJ2-1	TGTGCCGCGGGACTAGCGGGGGATGAGCAGTTCTTC	CAAGLAGDEQFF
TRBV27	-	-	TRBJ1-3	TGTGCCAGCAGTCCTCCAGGGCTCGCCAGAAACACCATATATTTT	CASSPPGLARNTIYF
TRBV7-2	-	-	TRBJ1-1	TGTGCCAGCAGCTTCCGCGGCCTGAACACTGAAGCTTTCTTT	CASSFRGLNTEAFF
TRBV21-1	-	-	TRBJ2-4	TGTGCCAGCAGCCCCCTTGGAGTTCTAGCCAAAAACATTCAGTACTTC	CASSPLGVLAKNIQYF
TRBV9	-	-	TRBJ1-5	TGTGCCAGCAGCGTAGGCGGGGGGGGACAGCCCCAGCATTTT	CASSVGGGGQPQHF
TRBV9	-	-	TRBJ1-2	TGTGCCAGCAGCGAACAGGACCGCTATGGCTACACCTTC	CASSEQDRYGYTF
TRBV9	-	-	TRBJ2-7	TGTGCCAGCAGCGTAGGGGAGGCCCTTAGCTCCTACGAGCAGTACTTC	CASSVGEALSSYEQYF
TRBV3-1/TRBV3-2	-	-	TRBJ2-1	TGTGCCAGCAGCCGGACCCGAGGGCACGAGCAGTTCTTC	CASSRTRGHEQFF
TRBV21-1	-	-	TRBJ2-7	TGTGCCACTCCCCCCTGGGTGGGGGGGCTTTACGAGCAGTACTTC	CATPPWVGGLYEQYF
TRBV7-3	-	-	TRBJ1-5	TGTGCCAGCAGCTTAACGGGGGGTATGGAGCCCCAGCATTTT	CASSLTGGMEPQHF
TRBV25-1	TRBD1	once	TRBJ1-1	TGTGCCAGCGGGCCGACAGGGGAGACTGAAGCTTTCTTT	CASGPTGETEAFF
TRBV19	-	-	TRBJ1-1	TGTGCCAGTAGTATAGATCGAGTTAGCACTGAAGCTTTCTTT	CASSIDRVSTEAFF
TRBV27	-	-	TRBJ2-3	TGTGCCAGCAATAAGGGGTGGCAGGGAACAGATACGCAGTATTTT	CASNKGWQGTDTQYF
TRBV6-1	-	-	TRBJ1-2	TGTGCCAGCAGTGACAGGGCATACTATGGCTACACCTTC	CASSDRAYYGYTF
TRBV30	TRBD1	-	TRBJ2-3	TGTGCCTGGAGGACAGGGGGCACAGATACGCAGTATTTT	CAWRTGGTDTQYF
TRBV25-1	-	-	TRBJ1-1	TGTGCCAGCAGTGGGAGAAGGGCTTTCTTT	CASSGRRAFF
TRBV6-2/TRBV6-3	-	-	TRBJ2-7	TGTGCCAGCAGTTCCGCAGGGGCGAGAATTTACGAGCAGTACTTC	CASSSAGARIYEQYF
TRBV2	TRBD1	-	TRBJ1-6	TGTGCCAGCAGTGAACCTTTACAGACAGGGTATTATAATTCACCCCTCCACTTT	CASSEPLQTGYYNSPLHF
TRBV5-1	-	-	TRBJ2-2	TGCGCCAGCAGCTTGGAAGGAGGAACCGGGGAGCTGTTTTTT	CASSLEGGTGELFF
TRBV4-1	TRBD1	-	TRBJ1-6	TGCGCCAGCAGCCAGACCACCGGGACAGGGTATAATTCACCCCTCCACTTT	CASSQTTGTGYNSPLHF
TRBV19	-	-	TRBJ1-1	TGTGCCAGTAAGGTCCTCGGGGTGGACACTGAAGCTTTCTTT	CASKVLGVDTEAFF
TRBV4-1	-	-	TRBJ2-1	TGCGCCAGCAGCCAAGAGGATCGGAGGGGATTGAATGAGCAGTTCTTC	CASSQEDRRGLNEQFF
TRBV19	-	-	TRBJ1-2	TGTGCCAGTAGATTGGGGGGAGACTATGGCTACACCTTC	CASRLGGDYGYTF
TRBV7-9	TRBD1	-	TRBJ1-5	TGTGCCAGCAGCAAACAGGGGGCAAGCAATCAGCCCCAGCATTTT	CASSKQGASNQPQHF
TRBV18	-	-	TRBJ1-1	TGTGCCAGCTCGATGAGGGGAGGGCACACTGAAGCTTTCTTT	CASSMRGGHTEAFF
TRBV6-5	TRBD1	-	TRBJ1-1	TGTGCCAGCAACAAGGACAGGGTGAACACTGAAGCTTTCTTT	CASNKDRVNTEAFF
TRBV9	-	-	TRBJ1-1	TGTGCCAGCAGCGTAGGCCGGGGTAACACTGAAGCTTTCTTT	CASSVGRGNTEAFF
TRBV19	TRBD1	-	TRBJ1-6	TGTGCCAGTAGTATAGAAAGGGGGCGAGATTCACCCCTCCACTTT	CASSIERGRDSPLHF
TRBV6-1	TRBD1	-	TRBJ1-1	TGTGCCAGCAGTGCCTCCTGGACAGGGGGCTCAGCTGAAGCTTTCTTT	CASSASWTGGSAEAFF
TRBV19	TRBD1	-	TRBJ1-6	TGTGCCAGCTGGGACAGGACTTATAATTCACCCCTCCACTTT	CASWDRTYNSPLHF
TRBV6-5	-	-	TRBJ1-5	TGTGCCAGCAGTTACAGGAGGGCCGCTCAGCCCCAGCATTTT	CASSYRRAAQPQHF
TRBV6-5	TRBD1	-	TRBJ1-2	TGTGCAGCCGTACAGGGGCTGGATGGCTACACCTTC	CAAVQGLDGYTF
TRBV7-3	-	-	TRBJ1-1	TGTGCCAGCAGCTTAATACAGGTGAACACTGAAGCTTTCTTT	CASSLIQVNTEAFF